This T cell receptor (beta chain) was profiled in a study of blood T cell repertoires in COVID-19. Across the whole study: Donors in the United States, Italy and Spain gave samples during acute or convalescent COVID-19. T cells, B-cell-depleted T cells, or PBMCs provided the cDNA or gDNA that served as material.

Source study methods: Estimated nucleated cell counts came from reference gene primer amplification. Sequenced by immunoSEQ multiplex PCR; TCRdb stores in-frame clones only, minus some. The DNA gave D and trimming, while V, J and clone size come from that table. Of under 200,000 clones in the sample, just under 90% were seen once. Followed longitudinally, the Seattle patients had been enrolled during active infection. The V end was cut by 2 bases, the J end by 8 bases, with 13 bases between. In germline, CDR1 is GTSNPN, CDR2 SVGIG (reference sequence). This CDR3 has 14 residues. The chain carries TRBV30 and TRBJ1-6, with D maybe TRBD1 (5 bases). This receptor was obtained from a woman in her 70s with COVID-19, enrolled during active disease. Sequenced sample: peripheral blood. Here the CDR3 reads CAWSLGQGDSPLHF. Here the CDR3 DNA reads TGTGCCTGGAGTCTGGGGCAGGGTGATTCACCCCTCCACTTT.